A single sample is the source of the 27 T cell receptor beta chains below, sequenced in a study of blood T cell repertoires in COVID-19. The assay was immunoSEQ multiplex PCR, and TCRdb's table has in-frame clones only and misses some. The sample yields tens of thousands of clones, approximately 89% seen once. Sequencing was performed on peripheral blood. The receptors derive from a human donor with active COVID-19. The donor label of this sample is uncertain.

This chain connects TRBV9 to TRBJ2-2, with 11 nucleotides matching TRBD2. The length of the CDR3 is 17 residues. V lost 1 base, J lost 2 bases, and 4 bases stayed unmatched. Looked up from germline, CDR1 is SGDLS and CDR2 is YYNGEE. DNA of the CDR3: TGTGCCAGCAGCGTACCTAGCGGGGGGCCAAACACCGGGGAGCTGTTTTTT. This codes for CASSVPSGGPNTGELFF.

V is TRBV29-1 and J is TRBJ2-7, with 7 bases identical to TRBD2. The germline V gene encodes CDR1 SQVTM and CDR2 ANQGSEA. The J segment lost 4 bases and the V segment lost 0 bases, leaving 9 bases of the junction unmatched. The CDR3 contains 15 residues. The DNA of the CDR3 is TGCAGCGTTGAAGAGGCCGGGGCGGGGGAATACGAGCAGTACTTC. Amino acid sequence: CSVEEAGAGEYEQYF.

The chain has TRBV6-5 and TRBJ2-5; 8 bases are shared with TRBD2. V lost 7 bases and J lost 1; bases outside the gene matches: 5. The CDR3 extends over 14 amino acids. Per the germline V gene, CDR1 is MNHEY and CDR2 is SVGAGI. CDR3 coding DNA: TGTGCCAGCAATGCGGGGGGCCCCCAAGAGACCCAGTACTTC. Translation gives CASNAGGPQETQYF.

The chain recombines TRBV6-5 with TRBJ2-7, with a possible D match to TRBD2 (6 bases). Germline V gives CDR1 MNHEY, CDR2 SVGAGI. Trimming took 10 bases from V and 4 from J, leaving 17 bases between them. There are 13 residues in the CDR3. The CDR3 loop is CATKDWDLYEQYF. CDR3 DNA sequence: TGTGCCACCAAGGACTGGGACTTATACGAGCAGTACTTC.

This chain joins TRBV9 and TRBJ2-2; 9 bases match TRBD1. CDR3 size: 17 residues. J was trimmed by 9 bases and V by 3 bases; bases with no gene match: 15. Germline CDR1 and CDR2: SGDLS and YYNGEE. CDR3: CASSAGNLGQGKRELFF. The CDR3 DNA reads as TGTGCCAGCAGCGCTGGGAACTTGGGACAGGGAAAACGGGAGCTGTTTTTT.

The CDR3 bases are TGTGCCAGCAGCTCGGACAGGGTGGCGGAAAAACTGTTTTTT. Translated: CASSSDRVAEKLFF. The chain combines TRBV5-4 with TRBJ1-4; TRBD1 aligns across 8 bases. The CDR3 has 14 residues. Trimming removed 3 bases from V and 8 bases from J; junction bases left unmatched: 6. Germline V CDR1 and CDR2: SGHNT, YYREEE (reference sequence). Filled out from reference TRBV5-4 and TRBJ1-4, the complete variable domain reads ETGVTQSPTHLIKTRGQQVTLRCSSQSGHNTVSWYQQALGQGPQFIFQYYREEENGRGNFPPRFSGLQFPNYSSELNVNALELDDSALYLCASSSDRVAEKLFFGSGTQLSVL.

The chain combines TRBV6-5 with TRBJ1-4, with D possibly matching TRBD1 (5 bases). The CDR3 totals 15 residues. CDR1 and CDR2 (germline): MNHEY, SVGAGI. The ends were cut back, 9 bases at V and 3 bases at J, with 17 bases in the middle. The CDR3 DNA reads as TGTGCCAGTAGCCCGGGAGGAGGGGCTAATGAAAAACTGTTTTTT. It specifies CASSPGGGANEKLFF.

The CDR3 DNA sequence: TGTGCCAGTAGTGCGGGTCAGAAGAACACTGAAGCTTTCTTT. It specifies CASSAGQKNTEAFF. The chain recombines TRBV19 with TRBJ1-1; D not resolved. CDR1 and CDR2 from the germline V gene are LNHDA and SQIVND (reference sequence). V lost 5 bases and J 1 base, leaving 11 bases between the germline ends. The CDR3 length is 14 residues.

The chain uses TRBV10-3 and TRBJ2-1; TRBD1 matches at 9 bases. The CDR3 is made up of 15 amino acids. Per germline, CDR1 ENHRY and CDR2 SYGVKD. J lost 0 bases, V lost 7 bases, and 4 bases had no gene match. The CDR3 region is CAITGDRASYNEQFF. In DNA, the CDR3 is TGTGCCATCACCGGGGACAGGGCCTCCTACAATGAGCAGTTCTTC.

The chain carries TRBV5-6 and TRBJ2-1; the match to TRBD2 covers 8 bases. Germline trimming cut 6 bases from V and 5 bases from J; bases unmatched to any gene: 10. This CDR3 is 15 amino acids long. The germline gives CDR1 SGHDT, CDR2 YYEEEE. CDR3 nucleotide sequence: TGTGCCAGCAACGAACGGGGGGGCCGAGACAATGAGCAGTTCTTC. The encoded protein is CASNERGGRDNEQFF.

This chain links TRBV12-5 with TRBJ2-5; 7 positions agree with TRBD2. V gave up 5 bases and J gave up 4 bases; unmatched junction bases: 13. Germline V CDR1 and CDR2: LGHNT, FRNRAP. This CDR3 has 16 amino acids. In DNA, the CDR3 is TGTGCTAGTGGTGACGATCAGGGAGGGAGCCGAGAGACCCAGTACTTC. Translated: CASGDDQGGSRETQYF.

This chain uses TRBV5-6 with TRBJ2-3; 7 bases line up with TRBD1. V shed 5 bases and J 0 bases; nucleotides not matched to a gene: 9. The germline CDR1 and CDR2 sequences are SGHDT and YYEEEE. The CDR3 is 16 residues long. CDR3 sequence reads: CASRDFTGVSTDTQYF. As DNA, the CDR3 is TGTGCCAGCAGGGATTTTACAGGGGTTAGCACAGATACGCAGTATTTT.

The V call is TRBV7-2, the J call TRBJ2-2; D ambiguous. The CDR3 is 16 residues long. Germline CDR1 SGHTA, CDR2 FQGNSA. The V end was cut by 1 base, the J end by 3 bases, with 12 bases between. CDR3 DNA sequence: TGTGCCAGCAGCTTAGGTCCCCTCGCGGACACCGGGGAGCTGTTTTTT. This gives the protein CASSLGPLADTGELFF. Full variable domain (rest looked up from reference TRBV7-2 and TRBJ2-2): GAGVSQSPSNKVTEKGKDVELRCDPISGHTALYWYRQSLGQGLEFLIYFQGNSAPDKSGLPSDRFSAERTGGSVSTLTIQRTQQEDSAVYLCASSLGPLADTGELFFGEGSRLTVL.

The chain employs TRBV15 and TRBJ2-7, with 7 bases that match TRBD2. The CDR3 covers 13 residues. Germline loops: CDR1 LNHNV, CDR2 YYDKDF (reference sequence). Losses at the gene ends were 5 bases for V and 4 bases for J; bases not matched to a gene: 5. The CDR3 protein is CATSGSSGYEQYF. The CDR3 coding sequence is TGTGCCACCAGCGGGTCTAGCGGTTACGAGCAGTACTTC.

The chain links TRBV2 to TRBJ1-4, with D uncertain. CDR3 length: 15 residues. From germline, CDR1 is SNHLY and CDR2 FYNNEI. V dropped 3 bases and J dropped 8 bases, with 16 bases sitting between them. The CDR3 region has the DNA TGTGCCAGCAGTGATCTTAGGACGACGGGGGAAAAACTGTTTTTT. Translation: CASSDLRTTGEKLFF.

The rearrangement joins TRBV19 to TRBJ1-1; 8 bases map to TRBD1. The CDR3 spans 13 residues. Germline V gene lookup returns CDR1 LNHDA and CDR2 SQIVND (reference sequence). The V and J ends lost 6 bases and 8 bases, in that order; junction bases with no gene match: 8. The CDR3 reads CASRSGRQGEAFF. The CDR3 bases are TGTGCCAGTAGATCCGGTAGACAGGGGGAAGCTTTCTTT.

V and J are TRBV5-6 and TRBJ2-2; no firm D call. The CDR3 loop spans 15 amino acids. Trimming took off 0 bases at V and 2 bases at J, with 8 bases between the two ends. From germline, CDR1 is SGHDT and CDR2 YYEEEE. The CDR3 region is CASSLGRRNTGELFF. CDR3 nucleotides: TGTGCCAGCAGCTTGGGCAGGCGAAACACCGGGGAGCTGTTTTTT.

The rearrangement joins TRBV7-8 to TRBJ2-7; D is perhaps TRBD1 (6 bases). The CDR3 runs 13 residues. Trimming left V 5 bases short and J 3 bases short, with 11 bases between. Germline-derived CDR1 and CDR2 are SGHVS and FQNEAQ. The CDR3 is CASSPRTVYEQYF. The CDR3 coding sequence is TGTGCCAGCAGCCCCCGGACAGTCTACGAGCAGTACTTC.

The chain is built from TRBV28 and TRBJ1-1; 9 positions agree with TRBD1. The CDR3 spans 14 residues. Losses at the gene ends were 6 bases for V and 5 bases for J; bases not matched to a gene: 7. Germline-derived CDR1 and CDR2 are MDHEN and SYDVKM. CDR3 in amino acids: CASSHRGRGTEAFF. CDR3 bases: TGTGCCAGCAGCCACAGGGGGCGGGGAACTGAAGCTTTCTTT.

The chain is built from TRBV7-8 and TRBJ1-5, with 7 bases aligning to TRBD1. From germline, CDR1 is SGHVS and CDR2 FQNEAQ. The CDR3 sequence is 17 residues long. J was trimmed by 7 bases and V by 5 bases; bases with no gene match: 17. The CDR3 region is CASSPRETGPVGQPQHF. The DNA of the CDR3 is TGTGCCAGCAGCCCGCGCGAGACAGGGCCAGTTGGGCAGCCCCAGCATTTT.

This clone was counted between two and nine times. The V gene is TRBV4-3, the J gene TRBJ2-2; the match to TRBD1 covers 11 bases. The germline V gene has CDR1 LGHNA and CDR2 YSLEER. The CDR3 length is 18 residues. The V segment lost 0 bases and the J segment 5 bases; nucleotides outside the gene matches: 8. The CDR3 DNA reads as TGCGCCAGCAGCCAAGATAGGGGGACAGGGGGATTGACCGGGGAGCTGTTTTTT. Translation: CASSQDRGTGGLTGELFF.

The gene calls are TRBV19 and TRBJ2-4; 8 nucleotides line up with TRBD2. The J segment lost 8 bases and the V segment lost 4 bases, leaving 7 bases of the junction unmatched. Germline V gene sequence: CDR1 LNHDA, CDR2 SQIVND (reference sequence). The CDR3 has 14 amino acids. The CDR3 sequence is CASSTGLGVDIQYF. CDR3 DNA: TGTGCCAGTAGTACGGGACTAGGGGTAGACATTCAGTACTTC.

This chain connects TRBV5-5 to TRBJ2-5, with 7 bases matching TRBD2. The CDR3 is 14 residues long. In germline, CDR1 is SGHKS, CDR2 YYEKEE (reference sequence). The V segment lost 4 bases and the J segment 4 bases; nucleotides outside the gene matches: 7. CDR3 DNA: TGTGCCAGCAGCCCGGCGTGGGGGGGAGAGACCCAGTACTTC. Its protein is CASSPAWGGETQYF.

Only one count was recorded for this clone. J is TRBJ2-2 and V is TRBV10-2; 7 positions agree with TRBD1. Germline loops: CDR1 WSHSY, CDR2 SAAADI. This CDR3 spans 17 amino acids. The V and J ends lost 0 bases and 6 bases, in that order; junction bases with no gene match: 10. CDR3 loop: CASSESWVGGTAGELFF. The CDR3 DNA is TGCGCCAGCAGTGAGTCTTGGGTAGGGGGCACCGCCGGGGAGCTGTTTTTT.

The table lists this clone with a count of one. V and J are TRBV4-1 and TRBJ2-3; no reliable D call. Trimming pared 2 bases from V and 6 bases from J, leaving 12 bases between. Germline lookup yields CDR1 MGHRA and CDR2 YSYEKL. This CDR3 spans 14 amino acids. CDR3 DNA sequence: TGCGCCAGCAGCCAACCATCATGGGCGGATACGCAGTATTTT. Residues: CASSQPSWADTQYF.

The rearrangement joins TRBV27 to TRBJ1-6; 7 bases map to TRBD1. J lost 7 bases, V lost 6 bases, and 3 bases had no gene match. Germline CDR1 is MNHEY and CDR2 is SMNVEV (reference sequence). This CDR3 has 13 residues. This chain's CDR3 is CASRTGRNSPLHF. As DNA, the CDR3 is TGTGCCAGCAGGACAGGGCGAAATTCACCCCTCCACTTT.

This rearrangement joins TRBV7-2 to TRBJ1-6; D is unclear. This CDR3 is 15 amino acids long. Germline CDR1 is SGHTA and CDR2 is FQGNSA. Between the trimmed V and J ends, which lost 5 bases and 9 bases, there was a span of 17 bases. The CDR3 DNA reads as TGTGCCAGCAGCCCCAACACGGGAAGGGCTTCACCCCTCCACTTT. Encoded protein: CASSPNTGRASPLHF.